This TCR beta chain was sequenced in a study of blood T cell repertoires in COVID-19 (dated by TCRdb to the early 2020s). Describing the broader study: Collaborator samples came from the United States, Italy and Spain and covered acute and convalescent phases of COVID-19. The material from the prospective study consisted of cDNA or gDNA derived from T cells, B-cell-depleted T cells, or PBMCs. The repertoires were released in a freely available public database intended as a resource for research on the immune response to SARS-CoV-2. Where HLA class I and class II types were available, the types were taken from metadata supplied by the sample provider, not from assay-based typing. The samples were drawn from two sources: the first 160 participants of the ongoing ImmuneRACE study, and about 1,300 subjects contributed by 6 global collaborators. The sample metadata nearly always contained a de-identified subject ID, COVID-19 status, age in years and sex. The dataset comprised deeply sampled blood TCRbeta repertoires from subjects exposed to, actively infected with, or recovered from COVID-19. What the research found in general, with its limitations: The quantity of clinical and demographic metadata differed by source and by participant and was supplied without curation.

The immunoSEQ Assay, a bias-controlled multiplex PCR, was used to amplify TCRbeta CDR3 regions from genomic DNA. The original methods were these. The number of nucleated cells in each sample was estimated by amplification of reference gene primers within the assay. Sequence reads were collapsed and filtered to measure the absolute abundance of every unique TCRbeta CDR3 rearrangement. Productive Simpson clonality was computed per sample as the square root of Simpson's diversity index over productive rearrangements. In TCRdb, the immuneACCESS table is reduced to in-frame sequences with V and J assigned. These tables do not hold every clone; where another copy was compared, an unresolved V gene accounts for under half, and the others remain unexplained. D and trimming were read from the DNA, whereas the V and J calls and clone size are those reported in that table. Here the sample has 230,000 or so clones; 84% occur a single time. In total, the top ten clones hold approximately 1.3% of the sample.

As for this clone: No cognate antigen has been identified for it. No clone much larger than this one lies a single base away; base qualities are absent.

A second Seattle source provided samples from volunteer blood donors who had recovered from COVID-19. The collaborating institutions used their own protocols to collect whole blood in K2EDTA tubes. For TCRbeta analysis, collaborator samples were shipped as frozen whole blood, as isolated PBMCs, or as DNA extracted from either sample type. Input material: peripheral blood. The source of this sequence is a woman aged 40-49 years who had recovered from COVID-19.

CDR3 loop: CASSVAGTGDGYTF. The nucleotide sequence is given as TGTGCCAGCAGTGTAGCCGGGACAGGGGATGGCTACACCTTC. The chain couples TRBV2 to TRBJ1-2; TRBD1 aligns with 10 central bases. CDR1 and CDR2 are drawn from the germline V gene: SNHLY, FYNNEI. Clipping removes 4 bases from V and 6 bases from J, with 5 as the unmatched junction base count. The CDR3 starts with the cysteine, ends with the phenylalanine, and has 14 residues. Of the read, only the CDR3 DNA is kept; its 42 bases are in frame from base 1. The full variable domain, with segments outside the CDR3 supplied by the reference TRBV2 and TRBJ1-2 proteins, appears as EPEVTQTPSHQVTQMGQEVILRCVPISNHLYFYWYRQILGQKVEFLVSFYNNEISEKSEIFDDQFSVERPDGSNFTLKIRSTKLEDSAMYFCASSVAGTGDGYTFGSGTRLTVV.